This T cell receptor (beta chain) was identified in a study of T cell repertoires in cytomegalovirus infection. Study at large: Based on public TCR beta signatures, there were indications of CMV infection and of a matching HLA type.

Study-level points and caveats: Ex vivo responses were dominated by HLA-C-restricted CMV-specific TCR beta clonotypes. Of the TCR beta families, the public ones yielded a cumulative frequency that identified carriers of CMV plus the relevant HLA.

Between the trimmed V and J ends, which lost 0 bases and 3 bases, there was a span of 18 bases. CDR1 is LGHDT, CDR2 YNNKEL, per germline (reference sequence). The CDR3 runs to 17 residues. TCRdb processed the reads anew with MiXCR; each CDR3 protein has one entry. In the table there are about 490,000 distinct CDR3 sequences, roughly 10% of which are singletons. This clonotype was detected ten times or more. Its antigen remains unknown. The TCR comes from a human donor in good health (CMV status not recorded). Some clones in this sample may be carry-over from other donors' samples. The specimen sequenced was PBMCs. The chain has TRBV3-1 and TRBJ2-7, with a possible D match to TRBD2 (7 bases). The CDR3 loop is CASSQDLEGGGSYEQYF. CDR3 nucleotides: TGTGCCAGCAGCCAAGATCTTGAAGGGGGGGGCAGCTACGAGCAGTACTTC.